Below, 16 T cell receptor beta chains from the same sample are listed, as sequenced in a study of technical replicates of blood from a handful of donors. TCRdb keeps only in-frame clones here, not all; method: immunoSEQ multiplex PCR. Among just over 95,000 clones listed, approximately 95% were seen once. Input material: T cells isolated from PBMCs. The receptors were gathered from a human donor in good health.

The rearrangement uses TRBV29-1 and TRBJ2-7; TRBD1 agrees at 7 bases. This CDR3 comprises 14 residues. Per the germline V gene, CDR1 is SQVTM and CDR2 is ANQGSEA. V shed 5 bases and J 1 base; nucleotides not matched to a gene: 8. This CDR3 is CSVRMGTVSYEQYF. CDR3 in DNA: TGCAGCGTTCGTATGGGGACAGTGTCCTACGAGCAGTACTTC.

J is TRBJ2-7 and V is TRBV4-3; the match to TRBD2 covers 14 bases. CDR3 length equals 15 residues. Looked up from germline, CDR1 is LGHNA and CDR2 is YSLEER. Losses at the gene ends were 3 bases for V and 2 bases for J; bases not matched to a gene: 0. The CDR3 here is CASSQTSGRAYEQYF. The CDR3 nucleotides read TGCGCCAGCAGCCAGACTAGCGGGAGGGCCTACGAGCAGTACTTC.

This clone was observed once. This chain uses TRBV7-2 with TRBJ2-1; TRBD2 might be the D (5 bases). Germline-derived CDR1 and CDR2 are SGHTA and FQGNSA. The germline V and J ends were trimmed by 3 bases and 4 bases, with 13 bases remaining between them. CDR3 length equals 15 residues. The CDR3 here is CASSFLREIYNEQFF. CDR3 nucleotides: TGTGCCAGCAGCTTCTTGAGGGAGATTTACAATGAGCAGTTCTTC.

J is TRBJ1-2 and V is TRBV6-4; D uncertain. Germline V gene lookup returns CDR1 MRHNA and CDR2 SNTAGT. Trimming took off 0 bases at V and 7 bases at J, with 18 bases between the two ends. The length of the CDR3 is 16 residues. The CDR3: CASSDSRADRDGGYTF. CDR3 nucleotides: TGTGCCAGCAGTGACTCGAGGGCAGATCGTGACGGTGGCTACACCTTC.

The chain carries TRBV28 and TRBJ2-3, with D tentatively TRBD2 (5 bases). The CDR3 runs to 17 residues. Germline assignment: CDR1 MDHEN and CDR2 SYDVKM. V lost 1 base to trimming and J lost 1 base, with 15 bases between them. The DNA of the CDR3 is TGTGCCAGCAGTTTATATTTCGGGCGGGCTGGCACAGATACGCAGTATTTT. Its translation: CASSLYFGRAGTDTQYF. Full variable domain (rest looked up from reference TRBV28 and TRBJ2-3): DVKVTQSSRYLVKRTGEKVFLECVQDMDHENMFWYRQDPGLGLRLIYFSYDVKMKEKGDIPEGYSVSREKKERFSLILESASTNQTSMYLCASSLYFGRAGTDTQYFGPGTRLTVL.

This chain joins TRBV6-6 and TRBJ2-1, with D perhaps TRBD1 (6 bases). The V gene's germline CDR1 is MNHNY and CDR2 SVGAGI (reference sequence). The CDR3 spans 15 residues. The V end was cut by 5 bases, the J end by 1 base, with 12 bases between. As DNA, the CDR3 is TGTGCCAGCAGTCACGGGACAAATTCCTACAATGAGCAGTTCTTC. Its translation is CASSHGTNSYNEQFF.

V is TRBV2 and J is TRBJ2-1; D is perhaps TRBD2 (6 bases). The germline V gene has CDR1 SNHLY and CDR2 FYNNEI. Trimming took off 7 bases at V and 6 bases at J, with 13 bases between the two ends. The CDR3 runs to 13 residues. CDR3: CASKTRSLNEQFF. The CDR3 DNA reads TGTGCCAGCAAGACTAGATCCCTCAATGAGCAGTTCTTC.

The CDR3 loop is CASSPSSGRAYEQYF. The CDR3 DNA reads as TGTGCCAGCAGTCCTTCTAGCGGGAGGGCCTACGAGCAGTACTTC. The genes are TRBV6-5 and TRBJ2-7; TRBD2 matches at 12 bases. CDR3 length equals 15 residues. Looked up from germline, CDR1 is MNHEY and CDR2 is SVGAGI. The V and J ends lost 5 bases and 2 bases, in that order; junction bases with no gene match: 4.

The V call is TRBV13, the J call TRBJ2-6, with 9 nucleotides matching TRBD1. Germline V gene data show CDR1 as PRHDT and CDR2 as FYEKMQ (reference sequence). The J segment lost 0 bases and the V segment lost 5 bases, leaving 11 bases of the junction unmatched. The CDR3 loop spans 19 amino acids. CDR3 sequence: CASSEALQGAASGANVLTF. DNA of the CDR3: TGTGCCAGCAGCGAAGCATTACAGGGGGCGGCCTCTGGGGCCAACGTCCTGACTTTC.

This sequence joins TRBV19 and TRBJ1-5; 10 nucleotides align to TRBD1. In germline, CDR1 is LNHDA, CDR2 SQIVND (reference sequence). The CDR3 is made up of 17 amino acids. Trimming took 6 bases from V and 7 from J; bases not matched to a gene: 15. This CDR3 reads CASSLTSTGTGDQPQHF. CDR3 DNA: TGTGCCAGTAGCCTAACTTCGACCGGGACAGGGGACCAGCCCCAGCATTTT.

This chain links TRBV29-1 with TRBJ2-2; D uncertain. Trimming removed 2 bases from V and 6 bases from J, with 10 bases in between. The V gene's germline CDR1 is SQVTM and CDR2 ANQGSEA. CDR3 length: 13 residues. The CDR3 protein is CSVELGASGELFF. DNA of the CDR3: TGCAGCGTTGAACTTGGTGCGTCCGGGGAGCTGTTTTTT.

V gene TRBV13 combines with J gene TRBJ1-1, with unresolved D. The CDR3 sequence is 12 residues long. Looked up from germline, CDR1 is PRHDT and CDR2 is FYEKMQ (reference sequence). V lost 1 base and J lost 9, with 9 bases in between. The CDR3 loop is CASSLVGAKAFF. The CDR3 DNA sequence: TGTGCCAGCAGCTTAGTCGGTGCGAAAGCTTTCTTT.

V gene TRBV29-1 combines with J gene TRBJ2-7, with D possibly being TRBD2 (5 bases). CDR1 is SQVTM, CDR2 ANQGSEA, per germline. The CDR3 spans 13 residues. V gave up 4 bases and J gave up 2 bases, with 12 bases separating them. The CDR3 loop is CSVAREGAYEQYF. Here the CDR3 DNA reads TGCAGCGTTGCGCGAGAGGGTGCCTACGAGCAGTACTTC.

V gene TRBV30 combines with J gene TRBJ2-2; 7 nucleotides line up with TRBD1. Germline CDR1 GTSNPN, CDR2 SVGIG (reference sequence). The CDR3 is made up of 14 amino acids. With V trimmed by 1 base and J by 5 bases, 4 bases remained unmatched. The DNA of the CDR3 is TGTGCCTGGAGTGGACAGGGTCGAACCGGGGAGCTGTTTTTT. Protein sequence: CAWSGQGRTGELFF. Looking up the rest from reference TRBV30 and TRBJ2-2 gives the full variable domain: SQTIHQWPATLVQPVGSPLSLECTVEGTSNPNLYWYRQAAGRGLQLLFYSVGIGQISSEVPQNLSASRPQDRQFILSSKKLLLSDSGFYLCAWSGQGRTGELFFGEGSRLTVL.

The genes are TRBV7-9 and TRBJ1-2; 7 nucleotides agree with TRBD1. Looked up from germline, CDR1 is SEHNR and CDR2 is FQNEAQ (reference sequence). The CDR3 is made up of 14 amino acids. V was pared by 1 base and J by 6 bases, with 5 bases of the junction left unmatched. CDR3 in amino acids: CASSLERGTDGYTF. The CDR3 DNA reads TGTGCCAGCAGCTTAGAGAGGGGGACAGATGGCTACACCTTC. Full variable domain (outside the CDR3, taken from reference TRBV7-9 and TRBJ1-2): DTGVSQNPRHKITKRGQNVTFRCDPISEHNRLYWYRQTLGQGPEFLTYFQNEAQLEKSRLLSDRFSAERPKGSFSTLEIQRTEQGDSAMYLCASSLERGTDGYTFGSGTRLTVV.

This chain joins TRBV11-3 and TRBJ2-7, with 8 positions matching TRBD1. The germline gives CDR1 SGHNT, CDR2 YENEEA. The junction had 5 bases not matched to a gene; V was cut back by 5 bases and J by 2 bases. The CDR3 is 14 residues long. The CDR3 is CASSPGQAAYEQYF. CDR3 DNA sequence: TGTGCCAGCAGCCCGGGACAGGCAGCCTACGAGCAGTACTTC.